Listed here are 5 T cell receptor beta chains from one sample, sequenced in a study of control samples from healthy donors and cancer patients. TCRdb keeps only in-frame clones here, not all; method: immunoSEQ multiplex PCR. The sample has about 180,000 clones, roughly 92% seen once. Sequencing was done on a sample of blood. These receptors were obtained from a man younger than 45 in good health.

The chain links TRBV2 to TRBJ1-2, with 7 bases aligning to TRBD1. J was trimmed by 3 bases and V by 6 bases; bases with no gene match: 4. Germline CDR1 reads SNHLY; CDR2 reads FYNNEI. CDR3 length: 13 amino acids. The CDR3 DNA follows: TGTGCCAGCAGCCCGGGACAGTACTATGGCTACACCTTC. Amino acids: CASSPGQYYGYTF.

The chain employs TRBV21-1 and TRBJ2-5. TRBV21-1 corresponds to a pseudogene. There are 16 residues in the CDR3. The DNA for the CDR3 is TGTGCCAGCAGCAAAGAGGGGGGTACTTCCCAAGAGACCCAGTACTTC. It yields the protein CASSKEGGTSQETQYF.

This clone was observed once. The V call is TRBV7-9, the J call TRBJ1-1; D gene unclear. CDR1 and CDR2 from the germline V gene are SEHNR and FQNEAQ (reference sequence). The ends were cut back, 5 bases at V and 6 bases at J, with 13 bases in the middle. The CDR3 runs to 13 residues. For the CDR3, the DNA is TGTGCCAGCAGCGCGCCGCCGAGGGCTGAAGCTTTCTTT. It specifies CASSAPPRAEAFF.

In its sample, this clone was seen a few times. Within the sample, other DNA sequences also encode this same CDR3. The genes are TRBV5-1 and TRBJ2-5; 8 bases are a match to TRBD1. Germline CDR1 is SGHRS and CDR2 is YFSETQ. J was trimmed by 4 bases and V by 2 bases; bases with no gene match: 1. CDR3 length equals 13 residues. CDR3 in DNA: TGCGCCAGCAGCTTTGGGACAGGAGAGACCCAGTACTTC. It codes for CASSFGTGETQYF.

The chain links TRBV6-5 to TRBJ1-1; 9 bases are shared with TRBD1. Germline V CDR1 and CDR2: MNHEY, SVGAGI. The trim removed 7 bases at V and 5 bases at J, leaving 8 bases unmatched. CDR3 length equals 14 residues. CDR3 region: CASTHLTGGTEAFF. The DNA for the CDR3 is TGTGCCAGCACCCACCTGACAGGGGGGACTGAAGCTTTCTTT.